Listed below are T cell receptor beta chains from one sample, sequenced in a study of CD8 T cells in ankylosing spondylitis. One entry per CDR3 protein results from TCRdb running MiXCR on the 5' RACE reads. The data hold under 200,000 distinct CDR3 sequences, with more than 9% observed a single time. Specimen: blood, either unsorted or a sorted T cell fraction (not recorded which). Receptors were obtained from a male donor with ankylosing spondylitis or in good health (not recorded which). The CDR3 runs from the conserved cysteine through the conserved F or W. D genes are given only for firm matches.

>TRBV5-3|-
CARSLLGCTDTQYF
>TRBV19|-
CASSPRVVQETQYF
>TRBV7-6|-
CASSFPSEQLVPKETQYF
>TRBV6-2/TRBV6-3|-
CASSPGNTGELFF
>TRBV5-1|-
CASTPLARENTGELFF
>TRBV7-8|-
CASSPGRRGPGNTIYF
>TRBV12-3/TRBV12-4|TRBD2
CASSQGLAGGPAHEQFF
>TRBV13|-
CASMKSRTGELFF
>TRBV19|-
CASTTPTTLLTTEAFF
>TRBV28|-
CASSLPPKETQYF
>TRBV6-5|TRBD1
CASSYRDRVGYTF
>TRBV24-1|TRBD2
CATSDRTSGSNYNEQFF
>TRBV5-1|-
CASSLGRIQETQYF
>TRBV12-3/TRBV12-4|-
CASSFREDTEAFF
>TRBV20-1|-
CSARDMGNQPQHF
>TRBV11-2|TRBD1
CASSLVRSGTGGTDTQYF
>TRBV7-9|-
CASSSTSPRWEDTQYF
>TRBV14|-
CASSQVRGKTQYF
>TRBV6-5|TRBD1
CASSYSGTGSDTEAFF
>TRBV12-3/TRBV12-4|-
CASSVGGNALETGELFF
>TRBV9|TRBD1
CASSVGDLRAGGLPDTQYF
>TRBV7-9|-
CASSLSRENTEAFF
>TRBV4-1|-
CASRGVAGDNNEQFF
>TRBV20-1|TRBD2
CRGDDGGINPSSYNEQFF
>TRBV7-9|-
CASSVAGGQEKEKLFF
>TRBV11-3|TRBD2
CASSPTSGNEQFF
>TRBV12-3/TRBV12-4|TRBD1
CASRTGGTEAFF
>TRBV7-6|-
CASSLRVAKETQYF
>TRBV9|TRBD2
CASSETSASTDTQYF
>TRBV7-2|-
CASSTYRAFTDTQYF
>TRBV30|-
CAWSVPLTGQQETQYF